Shown below are 26 T cell receptor beta chains from a single sample sequenced in a study of spatial heterogeneity in lung cancer (dated by TCRdb to between 2019 and 2020). The study at large found these results: The tumor nonsynonymous mutation count correlated with the number of expanded alpha and beta TCRs within the tumor.

These receptors lack a known antigen. This specimen's time point label, per the study, means: sample taken at primary tumor resection. Library construction relied on 5' RACE. Data came from a NextSeq 500. The raw public data were reprocessed by TCRdb itself: fastp quality trimming at Q25, MiXCR clonotype calling, in-frame beta chains only. Every entry covers one CDR3 protein and lists the most common genes and DNA from its rows. The table for this sample lists about 100,000 distinct CDR3 sequences; 4.4% of them were counted only once. The top ten hold about 20% of the sample. The input for sequencing was lung tumor tissue, taken at surgery. Every receptor here comes from a male donor with early-stage non-small cell lung cancer.

This clonotype appeared many times. V and J are TRBV12-3 or TRBV12-4 and TRBJ2-1; D gene ambiguous. There are 12 residues in the CDR3. V lost 5 bases, J lost 7 bases, and 9 bases lay in between. Written as DNA, the CDR3 is TGTGCCAGCAGTCTAGGGCTTAATGAGCAGTTCTTC. Its translation: CASSLGLNEQFF.

This clonotype was counted many times. This rearrangement joins TRBV7-7 to TRBJ2-1; D remains unclear. CDR3 length: 17 amino acids. Germline lookup yields CDR1 SSHAT and CDR2 FNYEAQ (reference sequence). Trimming shortened V by 1 base and J by 5 bases, and 18 bases separated the two germline ends. CDR3 residues: CASSLGRRGASHNEQFF. The CDR3 DNA sequence: TGTGCCAGCAGCTTAGGGCGACGCGGAGCTTCTCACAATGAGCAGTTCTTC.

Many counts were recorded for this clonotype. The J gene is TRBJ2-1, the V gene TRBV20-1; 8 bases map to TRBD2. This CDR3 has 19 amino acids. Germline values: CDR1 DFQATT, CDR2 SNEGSKA (reference sequence). V shed 5 bases and J 5 bases; nucleotides not matched to a gene: 23. The CDR3: CSAGIDVLAGRKFDNEQFF. CDR3 DNA sequence: TGCAGTGCTGGGATTGATGTGTTAGCGGGAAGGAAATTCGACAATGAGCAGTTCTTC.

This clonotype was found many times. The chain carries TRBV29-1 and TRBJ2-3, with no clear D. From germline, CDR1 is SQVTM and CDR2 ANQGSEA. V was pared by 4 bases and J by 0 bases, with 14 bases between. The CDR3 runs to 15 residues. In nucleotides, the CDR3 is TGCAGCGTTGTGCCAACGGCCTCCAGCACAGATACGCAGTATTTT. Translating it yields CSVVPTASSTDTQYF.

This clonotype has ten or more counts. The chain is built from TRBV20-1 and TRBJ2-2, with D perhaps matching TRBD1 or TRBD2 (5 bases each). Trimming cost V 3 bases and J 7 bases, with 12 bases left between them. CDR1 and CDR2 (germline): DFQATT, SNEGSKA (reference sequence). This CDR3 comprises 13 residues. CDR3 DNA sequence: TGCAGTGCTAGGAGGGGCGGTGGCGGGGAGCTGTTTTTT. Encoded protein: CSARRGGGGELFF.

At least ten counts were recorded for this clonotype. J is TRBJ2-4 and V is TRBV4-1, with a tentative D call TRBD1 (6 bases). The CDR3 spans 11 residues. Trimming stripped 3 bases from V and 14 bases from J, with 11 bases between. CDR1 is MGHRA and CDR2 is YSYEKL in the germline V gene. The CDR3 loop is CASSQADRKYF. CDR3 DNA sequence: TGCGCCAGCAGCCAGGCCGACAGGAAGTACTTC.

This clonotype was detected a few times. The CDR3: CAISESAQMNIQYF. CDR3 DNA sequence: TGTGCCATCAGTGAGTCGGCCCAAATGAACATTCAGTACTTC. This chain joins TRBV10-3 and TRBJ2-4, with D unresolved. V shed 0 bases and J shed 7 bases, with 10 bases lying between them. This CDR3 has 14 residues. Germline V gene sequence: CDR1 ENHRY, CDR2 SYGVKD.

This clonotype appeared a few times. V is TRBV2 and J is TRBJ2-7; D remains ambiguous. V lost 4 bases, J lost 3 bases, and 13 bases lay in between. In germline, CDR1 is SNHLY, CDR2 FYNNEI. There are 14 residues in the CDR3. CDR3 amino acids: CASSVHVQHYEQYF. The CDR3 nucleotides are TGTGCCAGCAGTGTTCACGTACAGCACTACGAGCAGTACTTC.

This clonotype appeared many times. This chain links TRBV20-1 with TRBJ2-3; D call uncertain. The V end was cut by 4 bases, the J end by 0 bases, with 11 bases between. The germline CDR1 and CDR2 sequences are DFQATT and SNEGSKA (reference sequence). The CDR3 is made up of 14 amino acids. CDR3 sequence: CSATEDPSTDTQYF. In nucleotides, the CDR3 is TGCAGTGCTACCGAGGATCCTAGCACAGATACGCAGTATTTT.

This clonotype showed up many times. The chain is built from TRBV29-1 and TRBJ1-5; tentatively, D is TRBD1 (5 bases). Germline CDR1 reads SQVTM; CDR2 reads ANQGSEA. The CDR3 covers 13 residues. Trimming took off 6 bases at V and 1 base at J, with 10 bases between the two ends. The CDR3 here is CSVGGGSNQPQHF. The CDR3 bases are TGCAGCGTCGGGGGGGGGAGCAATCAGCCCCAGCATTTT.

This clonotype was recorded many times. The V gene is TRBV11-2, the J gene TRBJ1-3; a possible D gene is TRBD1 (6 bases). The CDR3 totals 16 residues. CDR1 and CDR2 from the germline V gene are SGHAT and FQNNGV. V was shortened by 3 bases and J by 4 bases, with 16 bases between the two germline ends. This chain's CDR3 is CASSFTQGAEGNTIYF. CDR3 DNA: TGTGCCAGCAGCTTCACACAGGGTGCGGAAGGAAACACCATATATTTT. Full variable domain (remainder filled in from reference TRBV11-2 and TRBJ1-3): EAGVAQSPRYKIIEKRQSVAFWCNPISGHATLYWYQQILGQGPKLLIQFQNNGVVDDSQLPKDRFSAERLKGVDSTLKIQPAKLEDSAVYLCASSFTQGAEGNTIYFGEGSWLTVV.

This clonotype was observed at least ten times. The chain is built from TRBV6-4 and TRBJ2-2, with D perhaps given as TRBD1 or TRBD2 (5 bases each). Germline values: CDR1 MRHNA, CDR2 SNTAGT. Trimming took off 0 bases at V and 6 bases at J, with 11 bases between the two ends. CDR3 length: 15 amino acids. For the CDR3, the DNA is TGTGCCAGCAGTGACTCGGGGGACCCCGCCGGGGAGCTGTTTTTT. Encoded protein: CASSDSGDPAGELFF.

This clonotype appeared many times. The rearrangement uses TRBV2 and TRBJ2-7, with 10 nucleotides matching TRBD1. CDR3 length: 16 residues. From germline, CDR1 is SNHLY and CDR2 FYNNEI. J gave up 3 bases and V 0 bases, and 5 bases lay outside the gene matches. CDR3 nucleotides: TGTGCCAGCAGTGAAGCGCGGGACAGGGGATACTACGAGCAGTACTTC. Translating it yields CASSEARDRGYYEQYF.

This clonotype came up many times. In DNA form, the CDR3 reads TGTGCCAGCAGTTTACAGACAGGGTACTATGGCTACACCTTC. The encoded protein is CASSLQTGYYGYTF. V gene TRBV12-3 or TRBV12-4 combines with J gene TRBJ1-2; the match to TRBD1 covers 7 bases. The CDR3 extends over 14 amino acids. After removal of 2 bases from V and 3 bases from J, the junction contained 3 bases not matched to a gene.

This clonotype was seen ten or more times. This sequence joins TRBV29-1 and TRBJ2-5; 8 bases agree with TRBD1. The junction had 7 bases not matched to a gene; V was cut back by 6 bases and J by 4 bases. The length of the CDR3 is 13 residues. CDR1 is SQVTM, CDR2 ANQGSEA, per germline. The CDR3 nucleotides read TGCAGCGTAGGGACAGGAGTTCTAGAGACCCAGTACTTC. Translation gives CSVGTGVLETQYF.

This clonotype was counted ten times or more. The genes are TRBV6-5 and TRBJ1-6, with 9 bases fitting TRBD1. V was clipped by 1 base and J by 8 bases; unmatched bases: 3. CDR1 is MNHEY, CDR2 SVGAGI, per germline. This CDR3 region has 15 residues. CDR3 in amino acids: CASSYWTGADSPLHF. DNA for the CDR3: TGTGCCAGCAGTTACTGGACAGGGGCAGATTCACCCCTCCACTTT.

This clonotype has a count of ten or more. The chain joins TRBV7-2 to TRBJ2-7; D is unresolved. This CDR3 has 13 amino acids. V shed 0 bases and J shed 7 bases, with 10 bases lying between them. CDR1 is SGHTA, CDR2 FQGNSA, per germline. The CDR3 DNA follows: TGTGCCAGCAGCTTAGCGCGTACCGTGGAGCAGTACTTC. It codes for CASSLARTVEQYF.

The V and J genes are TRBV18 and TRBJ1-3; D not resolved. The V gene lost 5 bases and the J gene lost 2 bases, with 10 bases spanning the gap. The germline CDR1 and CDR2 sequences are KGHSH and LQKENI. CDR3 length equals 14 residues. The CDR3 spells CASSKGSAGNTIYF. The DNA for the CDR3 is TGTGCCAGCTCAAAAGGCTCCGCTGGAAACACCATATATTTT.

The V call is TRBV6-5, the J call TRBJ2-3; the match to TRBD2 covers 9 bases. Unmatched junction bases numbered 12, after V lost 0 bases and J lost 5 bases. CDR3 length: 18 amino acids. Germline V gene lookup returns CDR1 MNHEY and CDR2 SVGAGI. Here the CDR3 DNA reads TGTGCCAGCAGTTACTCGACGGTGGCGGGAGGGCCACAAGATACGCAGTATTTT. Its translation: CASSYSTVAGGPQDTQYF.

This clonotype showed up many times. The V and J genes are TRBV5-1 and TRBJ2-3; possible D gene TRBD1, 5 bases. The V end lost 10 bases, the J end lost 4 bases, and 13 bases lay between the germline ends. Germline V gene sequence: CDR1 SGHRS, CDR2 YFSETQ. The CDR3 is made up of 12 amino acids. In DNA, the CDR3 is TGCGCCGGAACCAGGGAAGCAGATACGCAGTATTTT. This gives the protein CAGTREADTQYF.

This clonotype was counted many times. The V and J genes are TRBV5-6 and TRBJ2-7; weak D call: TRBD2 (6 bases). V gave up 1 base and J gave up 5 bases, with 13 bases separating them. The CDR3 length is 14 residues. From germline, CDR1 is SGHDT and CDR2 YYEEEE. This CDR3 reads CASSLWRVGHEQYF. CDR3 DNA: TGTGCCAGCAGCTTGTGGAGGGTCGGGCACGAGCAGTACTTC. Using reference TRBV5-6 and TRBJ2-7 for the parts outside the CDR3, the full variable domain is DAGVTQSPTHLIKTRGQQVTLRCSPKSGHDTVSWYQQALGQGPQFIFQYYEEEERQRGNFPDRFSGHQFPNYSSELNVNALLLGDSALYLCASSLWRVGHEQYFGPGTRLTVT.

This clonotype was found many times. This chain links TRBV24-1 with TRBJ2-2, with D maybe TRBD2 (5 bases). V was trimmed by 6 bases and J by 5 bases, leaving 12 bases between them. CDR1 and CDR2 (germline): KGHDR, SFDVKD. The CDR3 is made up of 14 amino acids. The CDR3 region is CATSPPGGTGELFF. The DNA for the CDR3 is TGTGCCACCAGTCCCCCTGGAGGTACCGGGGAGCTGTTTTTT.

This clonotype was counted many times. V usage is TRBV20-1 and J usage is TRBJ2-5; tentative D call: TRBD1 (6 bases). Trimming took 4 bases from V and 5 from J, leaving 14 bases between them. The CDR3 has 13 residues. The germline gives CDR1 DFQATT, CDR2 SNEGSKA (reference sequence). Here the CDR3 reads CSATGQSLETQYF. For the CDR3, the DNA is TGCAGTGCTACAGGACAGTCTCTGGAGACCCAGTACTTC.

This clonotype was seen a handful of times. This chain uses TRBV12-2 with TRBJ2-3. TRBV12-2 is termed a pseudogene. The CDR3 covers 17 residues. The CDR3 DNA is TGTGCAAGTCGCTTAGAGTGTCAAGATATGGGTCCAGATACGCAGTATTTT. Residues: CASRLECQDMGPDTQYF.

This clonotype showed up many times. The chain has TRBV7-8 and TRBJ1-5, with D possibly matching TRBD1 (5 bases). The CDR3 has 15 residues. With 1 base removed from V and 1 base from J, the gap between germline ends came to 8 bases. From germline, CDR1 is SGHVS and CDR2 FQNEAQ. CDR3 in DNA: TGTGCCAGCAGCTTAGTAGGGACGAGCAATCAGCCCCAGCATTTT. Its protein product is CASSLVGTSNQPQHF. Together with reference TRBV7-8 and TRBJ1-5, the CDR3 gives the full variable domain: GAGVSQSPRYKVAKRGQDVALRCDPISGHVSLFWYQQALGQGPEFLTYFQNEAQLDKSGLPSDRFFAERPEGSVSTLKIQRTQQEDSAVYLCASSLVGTSNQPQHFGDGTRLSIL.

This clonotype has a handful of counts. The V gene is TRBV5-1, the J gene TRBJ1-6; TRBD1 aligns across 9 bases. The V and J ends lost 4 bases and 7 bases, in that order; junction bases with no gene match: 6. This CDR3 region has 15 residues. Germline assignment: CDR1 SGHRS and CDR2 YFSETQ. DNA for the CDR3: TGCGCCAGCAGCGGAGAACAGGGGGCGAATTCACCCCTCCACTTT. Translated, it gives CASSGEQGANSPLHF.